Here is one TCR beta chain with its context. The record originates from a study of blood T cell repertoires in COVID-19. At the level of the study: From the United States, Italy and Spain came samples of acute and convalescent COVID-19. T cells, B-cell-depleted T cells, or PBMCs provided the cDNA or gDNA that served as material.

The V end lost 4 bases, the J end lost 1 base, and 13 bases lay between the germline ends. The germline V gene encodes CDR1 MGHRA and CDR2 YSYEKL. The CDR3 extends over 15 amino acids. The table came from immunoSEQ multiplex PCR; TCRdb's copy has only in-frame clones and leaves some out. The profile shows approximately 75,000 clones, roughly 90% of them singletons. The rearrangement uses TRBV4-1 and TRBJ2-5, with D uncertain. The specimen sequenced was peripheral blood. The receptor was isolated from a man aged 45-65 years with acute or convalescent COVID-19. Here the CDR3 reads CASSPTTTIQETQYF. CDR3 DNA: TGCGCCAGCAGCCCGACAACGACAATCCAAGAGACCCAGTACTTC.